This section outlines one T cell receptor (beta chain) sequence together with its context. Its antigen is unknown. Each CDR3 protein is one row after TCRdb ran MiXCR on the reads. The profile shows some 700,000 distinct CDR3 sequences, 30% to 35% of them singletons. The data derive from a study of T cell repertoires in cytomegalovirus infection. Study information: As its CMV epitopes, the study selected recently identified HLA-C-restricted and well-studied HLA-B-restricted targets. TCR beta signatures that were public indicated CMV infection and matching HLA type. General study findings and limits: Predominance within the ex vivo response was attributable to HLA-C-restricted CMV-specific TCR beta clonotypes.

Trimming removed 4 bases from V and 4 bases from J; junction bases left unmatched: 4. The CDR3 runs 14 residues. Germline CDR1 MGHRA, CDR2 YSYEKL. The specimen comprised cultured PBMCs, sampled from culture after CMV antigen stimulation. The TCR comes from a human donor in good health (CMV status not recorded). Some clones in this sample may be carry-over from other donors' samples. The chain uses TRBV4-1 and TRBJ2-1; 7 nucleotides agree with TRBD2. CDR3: CASSLTSTYNEQFF. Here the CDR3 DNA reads TGCGCCAGCAGCCTGACTAGCACTTACAATGAGCAGTTCTTC.